This TCR beta chain was sequenced during a study of regulatory T cells in long-lasting Graves disease. General study points: Those with persistent Graves' had less TCR diversity than newly diagnosed patients.

As regards this clonotype: The antigen remains unidentified.

Time point defined: newly diagnosed GD, antithyroid drugs for less than 3 months. Construction of the TCR library relied on RNA isolated from PBMCs. Construction of the TCR beta libraries employed iRepertoire HTBI primers in conjunction with Arm-PCR of CDR3 regions. TCRdb reprocessed the multiplex PCR reads with MiXCR, giving one entry per CDR3 protein. The sample contains 200,000 to 250,000 distinct CDR3 sequences, roughly 19% of which appear only once. Germline V CDR1 and CDR2: SNHLY, FYNNEI. V trimming: 6 bases; J trimming: 3 bases; junction bases outside the gene matches: 4. The CDR3 is made up of 15 amino acids. The same data also contributed to another study, on T cells in Graves' hyperthyroidism and ophthalmopathy. From that report: Uncontrolled infections, other autoimmune diseases, pregnancy or lactation led to exclusion of patients. A first-round RT-PCR of the TCR CDR3 used the HTBI primer set. A 13 V-J signature model discriminated ophthalmopathy versus stable hyperthyroidism.

Here the sequenced sample was peripheral blood mononuclear cells (PBMCs), taken at new diagnosis, from a patient treated with antithyroid drugs. This sequence originates from a young woman with Graves disease. The J gene is TRBJ2-3, the V gene TRBV2; 12 bases match TRBD1. The CDR3 DNA is TGTGCCAGCAGCGGGACAGGGGGCGAGACAGATACGCAGTATTTT. It encodes CASSGTGGETDTQYF.